This TCR beta chain was documented in a study of shared clonotypes between healthy human individuals. This clone was found once. The CDR3 runs 18 residues. The germline gives CDR1 MNHNS, CDR2 SASEGT. The ends lost 5 bases at V and 3 bases at J; junction bases unmatched: 13. Original processing methods: ImmunoSEQ supplied junction-only sequences lacking quality scores, so filtering was different. Assay used: immunoSEQ multiplex PCR; TCRdb lists only in-frame clones, some missing. V, J and clone size were drawn from that table, and D and trimming were deduced from the DNA. Of 2 million to 2.5 million clones listed, approximately 90% are singletons.

This chain links TRBV6-1 with TRBJ2-3; 11 nucleotides line up with TRBD2. This TCR derives from a man between 18 and 29 years old in good health. Some clones in this sample may be carry-over from other donors' samples. What was sequenced was naive CD4+ T cells from PBMCs. The subset: CD45RA+ positively selected. CDR3 residues: CASSQGTSGSSGTDTQYF. CDR3 DNA: TGTGCCAGCAGTCAAGGAACTAGCGGGAGTTCGGGGACAGATACGCAGTATTTT.